Below, 2 T cell receptor beta chains from the same sample are listed, as sequenced in a study of blood T cell repertoires in COVID-19. Assay: immunoSEQ multiplex PCR; the TCRdb copy retains only in-frame clones and omits some. Here the sample spans a few hundred thousand clones, almost 85% being singletons. Sequenced sample: peripheral blood. These receptors all come from a man aged 45-60 years with active or convalescent COVID-19.

This clone was seen only a few times. The chain has TRBV28 and TRBJ1-3, with D perhaps TRBD1 (5 bases). CDR1 is MDHEN and CDR2 is SYDVKM in the germline V gene. Trimming removed 8 bases from V and 8 bases from J, with 19 bases in between. This CDR3 region has 14 residues. The CDR3 DNA is TGTGCCAGCGCATGGCGCAGGGAGGGAGACACCATATATTTT. Its translation is CASAWRREGDTIYF.

The V and J genes are TRBV7-3 and TRBJ2-2, with unresolved D. Germline lookup yields CDR1 SGHTA and CDR2 FQGTGA. CDR3 length: 13 residues. V was clipped by 8 bases and J by 6 bases, with 13 bases between them. The CDR3 is CASGHPGPGELFF. The CDR3 DNA reads as TGTGCCAGCGGCCACCCTGGGCCCGGGGAGCTGTTTTTT.